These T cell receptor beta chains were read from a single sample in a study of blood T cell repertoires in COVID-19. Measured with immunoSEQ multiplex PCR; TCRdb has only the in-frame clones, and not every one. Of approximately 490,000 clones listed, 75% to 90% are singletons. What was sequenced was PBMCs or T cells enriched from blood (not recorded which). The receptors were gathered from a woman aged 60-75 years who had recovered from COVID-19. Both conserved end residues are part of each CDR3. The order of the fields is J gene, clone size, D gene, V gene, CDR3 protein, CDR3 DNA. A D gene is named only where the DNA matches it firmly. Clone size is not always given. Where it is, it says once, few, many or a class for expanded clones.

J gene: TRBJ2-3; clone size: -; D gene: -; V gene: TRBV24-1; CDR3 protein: CATSGDTDTQYF; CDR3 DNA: TGTGCCACCTCGGGAGACACAGATACGCAGTATTTT
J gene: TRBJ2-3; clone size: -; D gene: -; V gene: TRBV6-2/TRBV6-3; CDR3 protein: CASSMRTDTQYF; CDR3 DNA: TGTGCCAGCAGCATGAGAACAGATACGCAGTATTTT
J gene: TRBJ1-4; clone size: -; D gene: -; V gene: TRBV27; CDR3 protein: CASLGHEKLFF; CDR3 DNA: TGTGCCAGCTTGGGGCATGAAAAACTGTTTTTT
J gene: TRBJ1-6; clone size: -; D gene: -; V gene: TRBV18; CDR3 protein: CASSPRAIGAGNSPLHF; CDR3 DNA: TGTGCCAGCTCACCACGGGCTATAGGGGCGGGAAATTCACCCCTCCACTTT
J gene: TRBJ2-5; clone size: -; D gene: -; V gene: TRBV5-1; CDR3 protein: CASSLAWGPETQYF; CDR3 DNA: TGCGCCAGCAGCTTGGCCTGGGGGCCTGAGACCCAGTACTTC
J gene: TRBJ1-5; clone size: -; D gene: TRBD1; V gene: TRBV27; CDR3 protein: CASSSEQGGPQHF; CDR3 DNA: TGTGCCAGCAGTTCCGAACAGGGGGGGCCCCAGCATTTT
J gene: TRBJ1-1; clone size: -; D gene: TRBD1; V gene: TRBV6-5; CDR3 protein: CASSYDRGITEAFF; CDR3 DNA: TGTGCCAGCAGTTACGACAGGGGGATAACTGAAGCTTTCTTT
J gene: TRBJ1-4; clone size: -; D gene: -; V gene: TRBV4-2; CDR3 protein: CASSQEGRTAEKLFF; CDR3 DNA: TGTGCCAGCAGCCAAGAAGGAAGGACTGCTGAAAAACTGTTTTTT
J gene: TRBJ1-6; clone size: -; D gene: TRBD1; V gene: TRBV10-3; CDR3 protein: CAHGTEINSPLHF; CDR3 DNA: TGTGCCCATGGGACAGAGATAAATTCACCCCTCCACTTT
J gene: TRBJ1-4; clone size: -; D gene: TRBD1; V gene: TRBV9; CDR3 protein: CASSVDRGDEKLFF; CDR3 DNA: TGTGCCAGCAGCGTAGACAGGGGTGATGAAAAACTGTTTTTT
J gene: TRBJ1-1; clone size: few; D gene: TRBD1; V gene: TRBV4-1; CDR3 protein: CASSLPGQGITEAFF; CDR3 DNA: TGCGCCAGCAGCCTACCGGGACAGGGCATCACTGAAGCTTTCTTT
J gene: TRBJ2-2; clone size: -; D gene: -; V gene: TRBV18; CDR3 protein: CASSRKGQNTGELFF; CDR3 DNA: TGTGCCAGCTCACGGAAGGGACAGAACACCGGGGAGCTGTTTTTT
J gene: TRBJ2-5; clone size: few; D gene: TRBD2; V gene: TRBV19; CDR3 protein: CASSIRLAETQYF; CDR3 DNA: TGTGCCAGTAGTATCCGACTAGCGGAGACCCAGTACTTC
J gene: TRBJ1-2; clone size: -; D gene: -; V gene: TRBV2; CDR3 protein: CASSEQGPYGYTF; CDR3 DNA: TGTGCCAGCAGTGAACAGGGTCCCTATGGCTACACCTTC
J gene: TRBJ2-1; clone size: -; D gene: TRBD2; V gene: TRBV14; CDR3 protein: CASSHGAGVFNEQFF; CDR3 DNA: TGTGCCAGCAGCCACGGCGCGGGGGTGTTCAATGAGCAGTTCTTC
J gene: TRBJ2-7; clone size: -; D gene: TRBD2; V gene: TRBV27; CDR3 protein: CASRSSGAYEQYF; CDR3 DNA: TGTGCCAGCAGAAGCAGCGGGGCCTACGAGCAGTACTTC
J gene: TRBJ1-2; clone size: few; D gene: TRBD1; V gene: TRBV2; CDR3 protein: CASSEDEGAVYGYTF; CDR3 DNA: TGTGCCAGCAGTGAAGACGAGGGGGCGGTCTATGGCTACACCTTC
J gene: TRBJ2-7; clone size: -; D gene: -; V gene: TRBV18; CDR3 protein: CASSETGGPYEQYF; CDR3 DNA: TGTGCCAGCTCAGAGACAGGAGGTCCTTACGAGCAGTACTTC
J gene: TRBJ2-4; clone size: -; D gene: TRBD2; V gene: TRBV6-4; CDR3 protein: CASSPSSGGLSIQYF; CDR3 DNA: TGTGCCAGCAGTCCCTCTAGCGGGGGCCTGAGCATTCAGTACTTC
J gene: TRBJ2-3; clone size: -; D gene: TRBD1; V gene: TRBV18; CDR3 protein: CASSPGTRQGGLADTQYF; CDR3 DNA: TGTGCCAGCTCACCAGGAACCCGACAGGGGGGACTGGCAGATACGCAGTATTTT
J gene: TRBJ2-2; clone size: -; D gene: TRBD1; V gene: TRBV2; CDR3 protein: CASHRGQNTGELFF; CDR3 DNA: TGTGCCAGCCACAGGGGGCAGAACACCGGGGAGCTGTTTTTT
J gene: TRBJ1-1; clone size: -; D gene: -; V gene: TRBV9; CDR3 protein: CASSVGGEFYTEAFF; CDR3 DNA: TGTGCCAGCAGCGTAGGTGGGGAGTTTTACACTGAAGCTTTCTTT
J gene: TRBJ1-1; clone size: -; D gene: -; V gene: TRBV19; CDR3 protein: CASSMFADTEAFF; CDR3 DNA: TGTGCCAGTAGTATGTTCGCAGACACTGAAGCTTTCTTT
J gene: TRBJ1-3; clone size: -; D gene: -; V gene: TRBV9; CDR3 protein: CASSVGSSGNTIYF; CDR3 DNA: TGTGCCAGCAGCGTAGGGAGCTCTGGAAACACCATATATTTT
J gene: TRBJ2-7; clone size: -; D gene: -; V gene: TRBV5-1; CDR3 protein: CASSSTGRTTEQYF; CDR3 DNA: TGCGCCAGCAGCTCAACGGGGAGGACCACCGAGCAGTACTTC
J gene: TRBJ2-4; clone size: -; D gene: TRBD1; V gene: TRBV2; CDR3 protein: CASSQTGGYENIQYF; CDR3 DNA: TGTGCCAGCAGCCAGACAGGGGGCTACGAAAACATTCAGTACTTC
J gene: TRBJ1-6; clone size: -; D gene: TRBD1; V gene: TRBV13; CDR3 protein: CASSVYRGAPLHF; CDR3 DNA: TGTGCCAGCAGCGTTTACAGGGGTGCACCCCTCCACTTT
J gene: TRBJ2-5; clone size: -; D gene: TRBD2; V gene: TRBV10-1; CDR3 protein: CASSKSGSGGQETQYF; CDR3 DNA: TGCGCCAGCAGTAAATCCGGTAGCGGGGGCCAAGAGACCCAGTACTTC